The T cell receptor (beta chain) under discussion was sequenced for a study of T cell clones after liver transplantation. In the study overall: TCRbeta sequencing after a pre-transplant mixed lymphocyte reaction identified graft-donor-reactive clones, later tracked in post-transplant blood. Until 12-24 months post-transplant, subjects got standard immunosuppression and no induction. Timepoints were pre-transplant, pre-withdrawal, and after withdrawal was completed or failed. Whole-study results and caveats: Post-transplant time points were not standardized, so conclusions are preliminary.

A single count supports this clone. The antigen is undetermined. The assay was immunoSEQ multiplex PCR, and TCRdb's table has in-frame clones only and misses some. The sample contains some 120,000 clones, just over 90% of which appear only once. Deletions cut 0 bases from V and 0 bases from J, with 10 bases between. CDR1 and CDR2 (germline): SGHDT, YYEEEE. The CDR3 totals 16 residues. The TCR was taken from a human patient who received a liver transplant. Some T cells may trace back to the graft donor. The V call is TRBV5-6, the J call TRBJ1-3; possible D gene TRBD1, 5 bases. The sample in question was CD4+ T cells from blood, obtained 12 months after liver transplant. The CDR3 loop is CASSLVGADSGNTIYF. The CDR3 region has the DNA TGTGCCAGCAGCTTGGTTGGGGCCGACTCTGGAAACACCATATATTTT.